The clone carrying this TCR beta chain has only a few counts. Trimming took off 1 base at V and 3 bases at J, with 19 bases between the two ends. Germline lookup yields CDR1 SGHTA and CDR2 FQGNSA. The CDR3 is made up of 18 amino acids. This specimen belongs to a study of T-cell memory formation after mild COVID-19. A single record per CDR3 protein comes from TCRdb applying MiXCR to the 5' RACE reads. The data hold under 350,000 distinct CDR3 sequences, with around 16% observed a single time. Material: PBMCs or a T cell subset sorted from them (not recorded which). The chain uses TRBV7-2 and TRBJ2-1; the D gene is possibly TRBD1 (5 bases). The sequence came from a man between 18 and 35 years old who had mild COVID-19 (a few samples of this study predate the infection). Cell type and time point are not known. CDR3 nucleotide sequence: TGTGCCAGCAGCTTAGGTCCCCTGGGGCAAGTGGTCTACAATGAGCAGTTCTTC. Translating gives CASSLGPLGQVVYNEQFF.